One T cell receptor (beta chain) is described in this entry. TCRdb keeps only in-frame clones here, not all; method: immunoSEQ multiplex PCR. The data show 30,000 to 40,000 clones, roughly 90% seen once. The data derive from a study of T cells in localized non-small cell lung cancer. J gave up 5 bases and V 0 bases, and 6 bases lay outside the gene matches. The CDR3 sequence is 16 residues long. The germline CDR1 and CDR2 sequences are SGHKS and YYEKEE (reference sequence). The genes are TRBV5-5 and TRBJ1-2, with 11 positions matching TRBD1. The source is a male donor aged 60 or older with stage II lung adenocarcinoma. The material was peripheral blood mononuclear cells, obtained before any cancer treatment. The CDR3 DNA sequence: TGTGCCAGCAGCTTGGCCGGGGGACAGGGGGAGTATGGCTACACCTTC. Translated, it gives CASSLAGGQGEYGYTF.